These 23 T cell receptor beta chains were sequenced from one sample in a study of immune evolution from preneoplasia to lung adenocarcinoma. The assay was immunoSEQ multiplex PCR, and TCRdb's table has in-frame clones only and misses some. The sample lists 8,500 to 14,000 clones, around 79% occurring once. Sequencing used FFPE minimally invasive lung adenocarcinoma tissue. The receptors were sampled from a person aged 60 to 85 with lung adenocarcinoma.

As for this clone: At one of its ends the junction is not consistent with the germline gene, which may arise from a read error. The chain couples TRBV5-1 to TRBJ1-6; D uncertain. Germline values: CDR1 SGHRS, CDR2 YFSETQ. The CDR3 consists of 14 residues. In nucleotides, the CDR3 is TGCGCCAGCAGCTTGGATCCGGGTAATTCACCCCTCTACTTT. It codes for CASSLDPGNSPLYF.

The chain links TRBV19 to TRBJ1-4; D may be TRBD1 (5 bases). Germline assignment: CDR1 LNHDA and CDR2 SQIVND (reference sequence). V dropped 3 bases and J dropped 1 base, with 6 bases sitting between them. The CDR3 consists of 14 residues. The CDR3 coding sequence is TGTGCCAGTAGTATGACAGTAACTAATGAAAAACTGTTTTTT. Translated, it gives CASSMTVTNEKLFF.

The rearrangement uses TRBV7-3 and TRBJ1-2; maybe TRBD1 (5 bases). This CDR3 contains 15 residues. Trimming removed 2 bases at V and 5 bases at J, with 15 bases between. CDR1 and CDR2 (germline): SGHTA, FQGTGA. The CDR3, as DNA: TGTGCCAGCAGCTTAGAGTCCGGGGCAGGGTATGGCTACACCTTC. Translated: CASSLESGAGYGYTF.

The V and J genes are TRBV29-1 and TRBJ1-5; D is undetermined. The CDR3 has 13 amino acids. V lost 4 bases, J lost 7 bases, and 14 bases lay in between. The germline V gene has CDR1 SQVTM and CDR2 ANQGSEA. CDR3 nucleotide sequence: TGCAGCGTTGTTGAACAGTACGAACAGCCCCAGCATTTT. It encodes CSVVEQYEQPQHF.

The V gene is TRBV7-3, the J gene TRBJ2-3; 8 positions match TRBD2. Trimming removed 2 bases from V and 7 bases from J; junction bases left unmatched: 5. CDR1 is SGHTA, CDR2 FQGTGA, per germline. This CDR3 contains 14 residues. The CDR3 region has the DNA TGTGCCAGCAGCTTAGGGCTAGCGGGCAATACGCAGTATTTT. Translated, it gives CASSLGLAGNTQYF.

This chain joins TRBV29-1 and TRBJ2-3; 11 bases line up with TRBD1. Germline V gene sequence: CDR1 SQVTM, CDR2 ANQGSEA. J gave up 3 bases and V 3 bases, and 5 bases lay outside the gene matches. This CDR3 spans 15 amino acids. This CDR3 reads CSVDRGDRGTDTQYF. CDR3 DNA sequence: TGCAGCGTTGATCGAGGGGACAGGGGGACAGATACGCAGTATTTT.

The V and J genes are TRBV6-5 and TRBJ1-1, with D hard to call. Trimming took off 0 bases at V and 1 base at J, with 9 bases between the two ends. CDR3 size: 15 residues. CDR1 and CDR2 from the germline V gene are MNHEY and SVGAGI. CDR3 DNA sequence: TGTGCCAGCAGTTACTCGAGGCAGGCGAACACTGAAGCTTTCTTT. Translation: CASSYSRQANTEAFF.

The chain uses TRBV9 and TRBJ1-5; weak D call: TRBD1 (6 bases). Trimming pared 0 bases from V and 6 bases from J, leaving 10 bases between. Germline-derived CDR1 and CDR2 are SGDLS and YYNGEE. This CDR3 is built from 14 residues. The CDR3 sequence: CASSVGGGVQPQHF. In nucleotides, the CDR3 is TGTGCCAGCAGCGTAGGAGGGGGGGTTCAGCCCCAGCATTTT.

The chain couples TRBV6-1 to TRBJ2-1, with no clear D. Germline CDR1 reads MNHNS; CDR2 reads SASEGT. The V end was cut by 4 bases, the J end by 0 bases, with 10 bases between. This CDR3 spans 15 amino acids. CDR3: CASSVSLSSYNEQFF. In DNA, the CDR3 is TGTGCCAGCAGTGTTTCCCTTAGCTCCTACAATGAGCAGTTCTTC.

The chain recombines TRBV14 with TRBJ1-2, with 9 bases fitting TRBD1. J was trimmed by 5 bases and V by 3 bases; bases with no gene match: 7. Per the germline V gene, CDR1 is SGHDN and CDR2 is FVKESK. The CDR3 has 15 residues. The CDR3 is CASSQRTGGGYGYTF. As DNA, the CDR3 is TGTGCCAGCAGCCAGAGAACAGGGGGCGGATATGGCTACACCTTC.

This sequence joins TRBV4-1 and TRBJ1-1, with D perhaps TRBD1 (5 bases). Germline V gene sequence: CDR1 MGHRA, CDR2 YSYEKL. CDR3 length: 14 residues. V was trimmed by 0 bases and J by 3 bases, leaving 8 bases between them. As DNA, the CDR3 is TGCGCCAGCAGCCAAGATTTACAGGACACTGAAGCTTTCTTT. It is translated as CASSQDLQDTEAFF.

J is TRBJ2-1 and V is TRBV11-2; D possibly corresponds to TRBD2 (5 bases). The CDR3 consists of 17 residues. Germline CDR1 reads SGHAT; CDR2 reads FQNNGV. V was pared by 3 bases and J by 4 bases, with 19 bases between. CDR3 coding DNA: TGTGCCAGCAGCTTTCCTTCAAGCGGACCGCCTTACAATGAGCAGTTCTTC. Translating gives CASSFPSSGPPYNEQFF.

The chain recombines TRBV7-3 with TRBJ1-2; 7 nucleotides agree with TRBD1. The CDR3 has 13 amino acids. V shed 4 bases, J shed 6 bases, and the junction held 5 bases outside the gene matches. Germline-derived CDR1 and CDR2 are SGHTA and FQGTGA. This chain's CDR3 is CASSSDRENGYTF. CDR3 coding DNA: TGTGCCAGCAGCTCAGACAGGGAGAATGGCTACACCTTC.

V usage is TRBV12-5 and J usage is TRBJ1-4; 7 nucleotides agree with TRBD1. Losses at the gene ends were 3 bases for V and 7 bases for J; bases not matched to a gene: 11. The CDR3 is made up of 16 amino acids. Germline values: CDR1 LGHNT, CDR2 FRNRAP. The CDR3 coding sequence is TGTGCTAGTGGTTTCGTGGCAGGGGGAGGTTCTGAAAAACTGTTTTTT. Its protein product is CASGFVAGGGSEKLFF.

The chain couples TRBV6-6 to TRBJ1-5; tentatively, D is TRBD1 (5 bases). The V gene's germline CDR1 is MNHNY and CDR2 SVGAGI (reference sequence). The length of the CDR3 is 14 residues. The V and J ends lost 2 bases and 5 bases respectively, with 10 bases between them. CDR3 loop: CASSYDLGHQPQHF. In DNA, the CDR3 is TGTGCCAGCAGTTACGATCTGGGACATCAGCCCCAGCATTTT.

As concerns this clone: The sample holds other DNA sequences that translate to the same CDR3. The chain has TRBV5-1 and TRBJ2-5; 8 nucleotides match TRBD2. Germline V gene data show CDR1 as SGHRS and CDR2 as YFSETQ. V was pared by 1 base and J by 2 bases, with 4 bases of the junction left unmatched. The CDR3 is made up of 15 amino acids. CDR3 residues: CASSLQRGPQETQYF. CDR3 in DNA: TGCGCCAGCAGCTTGCAGCGGGGGCCTCAAGAGACCCAGTACTTC. The full variable domain, its missing parts supplied by reference TRBV5-1 and TRBJ2-5, is KAGVTQTPRYLIKTRGQQVTLSCSPISGHRSVSWYQQTPGQGLQFLFEYFSETQRNKGNFPGRFSGRQFSNSRSEMNVSTLELGDSALYLCASSLQRGPQETQYFGPGTRLLVL.

This clone appeared a single time. This sequence joins TRBV6-5 and TRBJ2-7, with 7 bases identical to TRBD1. The CDR3 is made up of 14 amino acids. The germline V gene encodes CDR1 MNHEY and CDR2 SVGAGI. V trimming: 7 bases; J trimming: 0 bases; junction bases outside the gene matches: 6. The CDR3 loop is CASNGAGGSYEQYF. DNA of the CDR3: TGTGCCAGCAACGGGGCAGGGGGCTCCTACGAGCAGTACTTC.

The chain couples TRBV21-1 to TRBJ2-7; the table names TRBD1, a call not compared with the DNA. TRBV21-1 is designated a pseudogene. The CDR3 runs 16 residues. The CDR3: CASSKRDRGVSYEQYF. CDR3 in DNA: TGTGCCAGCAGCAAACGGGACAGGGGTGTATCCTACGAGCAGTACTTC.

The genes are TRBV6-5 and TRBJ1-1; weak D call: TRBD1 (5 bases). There are 14 residues in the CDR3. The ends were cut back, 6 bases at V and 1 base at J, with 12 bases in the middle. CDR1 and CDR2 (germline): MNHEY, SVGAGI. This chain's CDR3 is CASRTPGGNTEAFF. The CDR3 DNA follows: TGTGCCAGCAGAACCCCCGGGGGGAACACTGAAGCTTTCTTT.

The chain is built from TRBV11-2 and TRBJ2-3, with 8 nucleotides matching TRBD2. This CDR3 comprises 14 residues. V was clipped by 3 bases and J by 4 bases; unmatched bases: 3. Looked up from germline, CDR1 is SGHAT and CDR2 is FQNNGV. CDR3 sequence: CASSFGTSPDTQYF. Written as DNA, the CDR3 is TGTGCCAGCAGCTTTGGGACTAGTCCAGATACGCAGTATTTT.

The chain carries TRBV10-3 and TRBJ2-5; D is perhaps TRBD1 (6 bases). The germline V gene encodes CDR1 ENHRY and CDR2 SYGVKD. Trimming took 6 bases from V and 5 from J, leaving 16 bases between them. The CDR3 spans 14 residues. The CDR3: CAISPTGPGETQYF. DNA for the CDR3: TGTGCCATCAGCCCGACAGGCCCAGGGGAGACCCAGTACTTC.

This CDR3 is CASSNSGRSADTQYF. The CDR3 region has the DNA TGTGCCAGCAGTAATAGCGGGAGGTCGGCAGATACGCAGTATTTT. The chain uses TRBV2 and TRBJ2-3; TRBD2 aligns across 10 bases. CDR3 length equals 15 residues. The trim removed 5 bases at V and 4 bases at J, leaving 6 bases unmatched. The germline V gene has CDR1 SNHLY and CDR2 FYNNEI.

This rearrangement joins TRBV4-3 to TRBJ2-2; 9 bases line up with TRBD1. V gave up 4 bases and J gave up 7 bases; unmatched junction bases: 4. Germline CDR1 and CDR2: LGHNA and YSLEER. The CDR3 runs 14 residues. DNA of the CDR3: TGCGCCAGCAGCCCCCGGACAGGGGACGGGGAGCTGTTTTTT. Amino acids: CASSPRTGDGELFF.